This T cell receptor (beta chain) was obtained from a study of cytomegalovirus exposure and HLA in healthy donors. Across the study: The same platform as the approximately 660 first-cohort repertoires was used for the 120 validation repertoires, a later analysis reported.

A word on this clone: Its specificity is unknown.

Per the germline V gene, CDR1 is MGHDK and CDR2 is SYGVNS. V shed 4 bases and J shed 7 bases, with 5 bases lying between them. CDR3 size: 11 residues. Study-level findings and limits: First-cohort TCR clusters were later found to tend to co-occur in the 120 or so validation repertoires. Most TCR sequences were seen very rarely across donors, but some public TCRs occurred in many. According to the study, around 180 TCR beta chains were cytomegalovirus-associated.

TCRdb's copy holds only in-frame clones and misses some; the assay was immunoSEQ multiplex PCR. The sample carries over 90,000 clones, about 95% recorded once. This chain joins TRBV25-1 and TRBJ2-1; D gene unclear. This receptor was obtained from a woman aged 18-29 years in good health and CMV-seronegative. Sequences were obtained from PBMCs. The CDR3 DNA follows: TGTGCCAGCAGTGCCGTGAATGAGCAGTTCTTC. Translated: CASSAVNEQFF.